The 18 T cell receptor beta chains presented below share a single source sample, sequenced in a study of T-cell memory formation after mild COVID-19. TCRdb ran MiXCR on the 5' RACE reads and lists one entry per CDR3 protein. In the table there are roughly 500,000 distinct CDR3 sequences, roughly 20% of which are singletons. The sample was PBMCs or a T cell subset sorted from them (not recorded which). The receptors here all came from an adult woman who had mild COVID-19 (a few samples of this study predate the infection). Cell type and time point are not known.

In this sample, this clonotype turned up a few times. This chain links TRBV27 with TRBJ1-1, with D possibly being TRBD1 (6 bases). The CDR3 loop spans 14 amino acids. The V end lost 5 bases, the J end lost 3 bases, and 13 bases lay between the germline ends. The germline V gene has CDR1 MNHEY and CDR2 SMNVEV (reference sequence). The CDR3 bases are TGTGCCAGCAGTCCGACAGGTCCGGACACTGAAGCTTTCTTT. It codes for CASSPTGPDTEAFF.

This clonotype was counted only a few times. The rearrangement links TRBV6-2 or TRBV6-3 to TRBJ2-3; D not certain. CDR3 size: 13 residues. V gave up 5 bases and J gave up 4 bases, with 10 bases separating them. Germline CDR1 is MNHEY and CDR2 is SVGEGT. The CDR3 protein is CASSAVRADTQYF. The CDR3 DNA reads TGTGCCAGCAGTGCAGTGAGAGCAGATACGCAGTATTTT.

The V and J genes are TRBV7-2 and TRBJ2-2, with TRBD1 matching 10 bases. Germline CDR1 SGHTA, CDR2 FQGNSA. The CDR3 loop spans 16 amino acids. The junction had 12 bases not matched to a gene; V was cut back by 10 bases and J by 4 bases. DNA of the CDR3: TGTGCCATAGAGCGACAGGGGGCGCTTTTCACCGGGGAGCTGTTTTTT. Translated: CAIERQGALFTGELFF.

The V gene is TRBV7-2, the J gene TRBJ2-7; 7 bases align to TRBD2. V lost 3 bases, J lost 3 bases, and 11 bases stayed unmatched. The germline V gene has CDR1 SGHTA and CDR2 FQGNSA. The CDR3 length is 16 residues. The CDR3 DNA follows: TGTGCCAGCAGCTTGGGGGAGGGGACGGGCATCTACGAGCAGTACTTC. Amino acids: CASSLGEGTGIYEQYF.

V is TRBV20-1 and J is TRBJ2-6; no reliable D call. Germline V CDR1 and CDR2: DFQATT, SNEGSKA (reference sequence). This CDR3 has 18 amino acids. V was trimmed by 0 bases and J by 2 bases, leaving 17 bases between them. CDR3 nucleotides: TGCAGTGCTAGAGATGTCAGGCGTGCATCCCCTGGGGCCAACGTCCTGACTTTC. This encodes CSARDVRRASPGANVLTF.

The CDR3 protein is CSAPEPPNTGELFF. The CDR3 region has the DNA TGCAGTGCCCCGGAACCCCCTAACACCGGGGAGCTGTTTTTT. The rearrangement joins TRBV20-1 to TRBJ2-2; no reliable D call. The CDR3 loop spans 14 amino acids. V was clipped by 6 bases and J by 2 bases, with 13 bases between them. Looked up from germline, CDR1 is DFQATT and CDR2 is SNEGSKA (reference sequence).

This clonotype occurred many times. This rearrangement joins TRBV11-2 to TRBJ1-1; 11 nucleotides align to TRBD1. CDR1 SGHAT and CDR2 FQNNGV come from the germline V gene. V lost 6 bases and J lost 1; bases outside the gene matches: 7. The length of the CDR3 is 16 residues. CDR3 sequence: CASRNSGTGGNTEAFF. The CDR3 nucleotides read TGTGCCAGCAGAAACTCCGGGACAGGGGGGAACACTGAAGCTTTCTTT.

The chain couples TRBV12-3 or TRBV12-4 to TRBJ1-1, with D hard to call. Trimming left V 5 bases short and J 0 bases short, with 10 bases between. The length of the CDR3 is 14 residues. Written as DNA, the CDR3 is TGTGCCAGCAGTCCGTGGGGAGTGAACACTGAAGCTTTCTTT. As protein: CASSPWGVNTEAFF.

The rearrangement links TRBV5-1 to TRBJ2-1, with 11 bases identical to TRBD1. J lost 6 bases, V lost 3 bases, and 8 bases had no gene match. This CDR3 contains 16 residues. In germline, CDR1 is SGHRS, CDR2 YFSETQ. This CDR3 is CASSSQGQGVGNEQFF. As DNA, the CDR3 is TGCGCCAGCAGCTCCCAGGGACAGGGGGTTGGCAATGAGCAGTTCTTC.

V and J are TRBV4-3 and TRBJ2-7; TRBD2 agrees at 15 bases. V was clipped by 0 bases and J by 6 bases; unmatched bases: 6. The CDR3 runs to 17 residues. CDR1 is LGHNA, CDR2 YSLEER, per germline. The CDR3 here is CASSQDRWTSGRGEQYF. As DNA, the CDR3 is TGCGCCAGCAGCCAAGATAGGTGGACTAGCGGGAGGGGCGAGCAGTACTTC.

The V gene is TRBV29-1, the J gene TRBJ1-1; D gene ambiguous. This CDR3 region has 13 residues. Trimming took 3 bases from V and 0 from J, leaving 8 bases between them. Germline loops: CDR1 SQVTM, CDR2 ANQGSEA. The CDR3 sequence is CSVEQELNTEAFF. DNA of the CDR3: TGCAGCGTTGAGCAGGAGTTGAACACTGAAGCTTTCTTT. Supplemented by reference TRBV29-1 and TRBJ1-1, the full variable domain reads SAVISQKPSRDICQRGTSLTIQCQVDSQVTMMFWYRQQPGQSLTLIATANQGSEATYESGFVIDKFPISRPNLTFSTLTVSNMSPEDSSIYLCSVEQELNTEAFFGQGTRLTVV.

The chain carries TRBV25-1 and TRBJ1-3, with 8 positions matching TRBD1. Germline CDR1 reads MGHDK; CDR2 reads SYGVNS. J gave up 0 bases and V 5 bases, and 9 bases lay outside the gene matches. CDR3 length equals 17 residues. The DNA of the CDR3 is TGTGCCAGCAGTAACAACAGGGGGTGGGGCTCTGGAAACACCATATATTTT. Amino acids: CASSNNRGWGSGNTIYF.

The chain links TRBV27 to TRBJ2-7; 8 bases line up with TRBD2. V lost 3 bases, J lost 0 bases, and 4 bases stayed unmatched. The germline gives CDR1 MNHEY, CDR2 SMNVEV (reference sequence). The CDR3 length is 15 residues. The CDR3 loop reads CASSFQAGGSYEQYF. The CDR3 region has the DNA TGTGCCAGCAGTTTCCAGGCGGGAGGCTCCTACGAGCAGTACTTC.

This clonotype was observed a few times. Here the CDR3 reads CSARDLAGGPVNEQFF. The CDR3 DNA reads TGCAGTGCTAGAGATCTAGCGGGAGGGCCAGTGAATGAGCAGTTCTTC. The chain links TRBV20-1 to TRBJ2-1; 12 bases match TRBD2. J gave up 7 bases and V 0 bases, and 7 bases lay outside the gene matches. Germline CDR1 is DFQATT and CDR2 is SNEGSKA (reference sequence). The CDR3 consists of 16 residues.

V usage is TRBV7-2 and J usage is TRBJ2-4; possibly TRBD1 for D (5 bases). V dropped 2 bases and J dropped 2 bases, with 16 bases sitting between them. Germline V gene data show CDR1 as SGHTA and CDR2 as FQGNSA. CDR3 size: 17 residues. Here the CDR3 DNA reads TGTGCCAGCAGCTTATTGGGTGGGGCTACCACCAAAAACATTCAGTACTTC. Protein sequence: CASSLLGGATTKNIQYF.

This rearrangement joins TRBV5-6 to TRBJ2-1; TRBD2 is a possible D gene (6 bases). Trimming removed 2 bases from V and 13 bases from J, with 13 bases in between. CDR1 and CDR2 (germline): SGHDT, YYEEEE. This CDR3 has 12 residues. The CDR3 DNA is TGTGCCAGCAGCTTCAGCTGGGGGGTACAGTTCTTC. Translating gives CASSFSWGVQFF.

The table lists this clonotype with a few counts. The V gene is TRBV24-1, the J gene TRBJ2-5; D is unclear. The CDR3 runs to 12 residues. V lost 2 bases, J lost 5 bases, and 5 bases lay in between. CDR1 is KGHDR and CDR2 is SFDVKD in the germline V gene. The CDR3 DNA reads as TGTGCCACCAGTGATTGGCGGGAGACCCAGTACTTC. Encoded protein: CATSDWRETQYF.

The chain joins TRBV12-3 or TRBV12-4 to TRBJ1-1; D ambiguous. V lost 3 bases to trimming and J lost 5 bases, with 7 bases between them. CDR3 length equals 12 residues. The CDR3 nucleotides are TGTGCCAGCAGTTTCGCCGAGACTGAAGCTTTCTTT. It translates to CASSFAETEAFF.